Sequencing of this T cell receptor (beta chain) was carried out in a study of T cell changes during pregnancy in multiple sclerosis. The CDR3 sequence is 17 residues long. Between the trimmed V and J ends, which lost 4 bases and 2 bases, there was a span of 21 bases. Germline CDR1 reads MNHNS; CDR2 reads SASEGT. Profiling relied on immunoSEQ multiplex PCR, and the TCRdb table lists in-frame clones only, not all of them. Of 95,000 to 100,000 clones listed, 90% to 95% are singletons. The chain is built from TRBV6-1 and TRBJ2-7; D might be TRBD1 (6 bases). This sample comprised peripheral blood, obtained after pregnancy. The clonotype originates from a female donor in good health, enrolled as a control in a pregnancy study. CDR3 bases: TGTGCCAGCAGTGTAACCCATCCTCCGGGACAAACCTACGAGCAGTACTTC. This codes for CASSVTHPPGQTYEQYF.